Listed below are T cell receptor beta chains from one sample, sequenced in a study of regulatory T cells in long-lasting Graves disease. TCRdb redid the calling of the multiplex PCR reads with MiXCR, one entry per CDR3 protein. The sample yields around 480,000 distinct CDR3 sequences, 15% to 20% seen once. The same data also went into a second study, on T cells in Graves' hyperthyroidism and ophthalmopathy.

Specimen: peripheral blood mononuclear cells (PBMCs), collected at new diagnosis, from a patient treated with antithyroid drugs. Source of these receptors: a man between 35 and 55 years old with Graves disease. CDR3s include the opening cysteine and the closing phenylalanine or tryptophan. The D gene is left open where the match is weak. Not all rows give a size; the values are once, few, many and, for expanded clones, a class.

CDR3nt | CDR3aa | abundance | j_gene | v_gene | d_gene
TGCGCCAGCAGCTTGGCAGGGATCCCCACTGAAGCTTTCTTT | CASSLAGIPTEAFF | many | TRBJ1-1 | TRBV5-1 | .
TGCAGTGCTAGAGATTTTTCTAGGGGTACAGAGACCCAGTACTTC | CSARDFSRGTETQYF | few | TRBJ2-5 | TRBV20-1 | .
TGTGCCAGCAGCTTATTAAGCGTCTCCTACAATGAGCAGTTCTTC | CASSLLSVSYNEQFF | few | TRBJ2-1 | TRBV7-6 | .
TGTGCCAGCAGCGCCCTAGGACAGGGGTCCTCTGGGGCCAACGTCCTGACTTTC | CASSALGQGSSGANVLTF | . | TRBJ2-6 | TRBV13 | TRBD1
TGTGCCAGCAGTTCCTGGCACCCTTATAGCAATCAGCCCCAGCATTTT | CASSSWHPYSNQPQHF | few | TRBJ1-5 | TRBV6-2/TRBV6-3 | .
TGTGCCAGCAGCTCCAACAGGGGTGATCAGCCCCAGCATTTT | CASSSNRGDQPQHF | once | TRBJ1-5 | TRBV7-2 | TRBD1
TGCGCCAGCAGCTTGGGCGGGGCAACGAACACTGAAGCTTTCTTT | CASSLGGATNTEAFF | many | TRBJ1-1 | TRBV5-1 | .
TGTGCCAGCAGTTTGGGGCTCGGGGCCAGCGAGGATACGCAGTATTTT | CASSLGLGASEDTQYF | many | TRBJ2-3 | TRBV28 | .
TGTGCCAGCACCACAACAGGGAACTATGGCTACACCTTC | CASTTTGNYGYTF | many | TRBJ1-2 | TRBV2 | .
TGTGCCAGCAGGGCCATACCTGGGGGGGAGCTGTTTTTT | CASRAIPGGELFF | . | TRBJ2-2 | TRBV6-2/TRBV6-3 | .
TGCAGCGTTGATGGCAGTCCATCCGGCTCAACTAATGAAAAACTGTTTTTT | CSVDGSPSGSTNEKLFF | many | TRBJ1-4 | TRBV29-1 | .
TGTGCCAGCAGCTTGGTAGGTGGCGAAGAGCAGTACTTC | CASSLVGGEEQYF | many | TRBJ2-7 | TRBV5-4 | .
TGTGCCAGCAGTTTATCCGAAGCGGGTTACTACAATGAGCAGTTCTTC | CASSLSEAGYYNEQFF | many | TRBJ2-1 | TRBV28 | .
TGTGCCAGCAGCGTAGAGGGGACTAGGAGGTTCTTC | CASSVEGTRRFF | many | TRBJ2-1 | TRBV9 | TRBD2
TGTGCCAGCAGCCAAGGAGGCGGGAGGGCCTACAATGAGCAGTTCTTC | CASSQGGGRAYNEQFF | many | TRBJ2-1 | TRBV3-1 | TRBD2
TGTGCCAGCAGCCAAGAAGCTAGCGGGAGGGTGGCAGATACGCAGTATTTT | CASSQEASGRVADTQYF | . | TRBJ2-3 | TRBV3-1 | TRBD2
TGTGCCAGCAGCGCCAGGGTTGGAGAGACCCAGTACTTC | CASSARVGETQYF | few | TRBJ2-5 | TRBV13 | .
TGTGCCAGCAGCTTAACTGCTCCCTCTGGGGCCAACGTCCTGACTTTC | CASSLTAPSGANVLTF | many | TRBJ2-6 | TRBV11-1 | .
TGCGCCAGCAGCCCCGGACAGGGCAGACGCTCTGGAAACACCATATATTTT | CASSPGQGRRSGNTIYF | many | TRBJ1-3 | TRBV5-1 | TRBD1
TGCGCCAGCAGCTTGATTCCATCCTCCTACGAGCAGTACTTC | CASSLIPSSYEQYF | many | TRBJ2-7 | TRBV5-1 | .
TGTGCCAGCTCACCTGTGAAGAGCTCCTACAATGAGCAGTTCTTC | CASSPVKSSYNEQFF | . | TRBJ2-1 | TRBV18 | .
TGTGCCAGCAGGGACGCGGGGTCGTCGGCTGAGCAGTACTTC | CASRDAGSSAEQYF | many | TRBJ2-7 | TRBV6-2/TRBV6-3 | .
TGTGCCAGCCGACCCGACAGGGCTAACAATGAGCAGTTCTTC | CASRPDRANNEQFF | many | TRBJ2-1 | TRBV12-3/TRBV12-4 | TRBD1
TGTGCCAGCAGCGTAGGTAGTGGCGGGTCCTACAATGAGCAGTTCTTC | CASSVGSGGSYNEQFF | . | TRBJ2-1 | TRBV9 | .
TGTGCCAGCACCGTAGGGATTACCGGCTACGAGCAGTACTTC | CASTVGITGYEQYF | few | TRBJ2-7 | TRBV6-1 | .
TGCGCCAGCAGCAAGACTAGCGGGATCACCGGGGAGCTGTTTTTT | CASSKTSGITGELFF | many | TRBJ2-2 | TRBV5-1 | TRBD2
TGCAGTGCTTACGGGGGCAGCGGGAGGACTCAAGAGACCCAGTACTTC | CSAYGGSGRTQETQYF | few | TRBJ2-5 | TRBV20-1 | TRBD2
TGCGCCAGCAGCTTGGACTCAGGGTCCAGCTCTGGAAACACCATATATTTT | CASSLDSGSSSGNTIYF | . | TRBJ1-3 | TRBV5-1 | .